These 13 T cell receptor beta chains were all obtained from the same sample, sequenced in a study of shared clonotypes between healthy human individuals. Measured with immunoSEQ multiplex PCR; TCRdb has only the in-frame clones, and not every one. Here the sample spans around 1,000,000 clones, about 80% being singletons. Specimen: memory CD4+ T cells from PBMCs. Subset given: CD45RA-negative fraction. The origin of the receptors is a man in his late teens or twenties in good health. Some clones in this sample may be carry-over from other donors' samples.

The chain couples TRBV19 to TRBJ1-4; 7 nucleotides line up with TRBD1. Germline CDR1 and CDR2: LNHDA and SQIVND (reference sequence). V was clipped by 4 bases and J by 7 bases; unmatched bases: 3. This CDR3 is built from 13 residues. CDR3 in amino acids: CASSSRTGEKLFF. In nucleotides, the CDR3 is TGTGCCAGTAGTAGCCGGACAGGTGAAAAACTGTTTTTT.

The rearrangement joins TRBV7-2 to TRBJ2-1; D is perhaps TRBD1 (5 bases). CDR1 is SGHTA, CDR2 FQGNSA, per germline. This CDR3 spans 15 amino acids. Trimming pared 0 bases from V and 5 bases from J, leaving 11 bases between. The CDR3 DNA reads TGTGCCAGCAGCTTAGCACAGGCATACCACAATGAGCAGTTCTTC. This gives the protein CASSLAQAYHNEQFF.

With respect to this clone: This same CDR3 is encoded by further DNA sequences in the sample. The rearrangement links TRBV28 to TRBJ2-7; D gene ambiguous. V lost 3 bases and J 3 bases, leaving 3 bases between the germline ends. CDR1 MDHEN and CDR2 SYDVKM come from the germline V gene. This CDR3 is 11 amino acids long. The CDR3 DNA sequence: TGTGCCAGCAGTTTGAACTACGAGCAGTACTTC. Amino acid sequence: CASSLNYEQYF.

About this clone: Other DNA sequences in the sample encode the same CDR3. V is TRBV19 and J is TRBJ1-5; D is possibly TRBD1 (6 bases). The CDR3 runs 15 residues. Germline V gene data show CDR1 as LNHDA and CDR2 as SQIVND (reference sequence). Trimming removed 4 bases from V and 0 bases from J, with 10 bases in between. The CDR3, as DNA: TGTGCCAGTAGTAAGAAGGGGGATAGCAATCAGCCCCAGCATTTT. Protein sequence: CASSKKGDSNQPQHF.

The CDR3 nucleotides are TGTGCCTGGAGCACTTCGGGACAGGGACGAGATACGCAGTATTTT. As protein: CAWSTSGQGRDTQYF. The chain recombines TRBV30 with TRBJ2-3, with 9 positions matching TRBD1. Germline-derived CDR1 and CDR2 are GTSNPN and SVGIG (reference sequence). Trimming cost V 3 bases and J 5 bases; bases outside gene matches: 9. There are 15 residues in the CDR3.

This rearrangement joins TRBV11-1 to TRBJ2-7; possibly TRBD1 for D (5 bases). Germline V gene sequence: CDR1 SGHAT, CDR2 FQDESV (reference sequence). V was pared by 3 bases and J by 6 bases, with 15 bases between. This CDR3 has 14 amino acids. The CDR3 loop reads CASSLNRMYSEQYF. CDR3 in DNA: TGTGCCAGCAGCTTGAACAGGATGTATTCCGAGCAGTACTTC.

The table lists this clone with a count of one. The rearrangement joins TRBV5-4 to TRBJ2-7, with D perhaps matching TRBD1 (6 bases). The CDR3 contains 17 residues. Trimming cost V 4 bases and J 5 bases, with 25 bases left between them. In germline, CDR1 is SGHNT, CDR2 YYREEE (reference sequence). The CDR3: CASSTRVGGPNTDEQYF. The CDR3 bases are TGTGCCAGCAGCACGAGGGTAGGGGGACCAAACACGGACGAGCAGTACTTC.

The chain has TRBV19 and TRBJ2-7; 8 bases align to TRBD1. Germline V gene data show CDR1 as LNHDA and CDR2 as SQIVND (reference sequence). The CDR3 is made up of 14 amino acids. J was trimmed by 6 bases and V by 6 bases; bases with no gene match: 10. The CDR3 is CASSSTTGVGEQYF. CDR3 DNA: TGTGCCAGTAGCTCCACGACAGGGGTTGGCGAGCAGTACTTC.

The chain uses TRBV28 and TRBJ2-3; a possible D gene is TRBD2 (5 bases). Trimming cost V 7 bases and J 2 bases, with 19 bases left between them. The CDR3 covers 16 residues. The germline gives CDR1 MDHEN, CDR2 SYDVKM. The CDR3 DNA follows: TGTGCCAGCACCGACGTTCAAAAGCGGTTCACAGATACGCAGTATTTT. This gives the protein CASTDVQKRFTDTQYF.

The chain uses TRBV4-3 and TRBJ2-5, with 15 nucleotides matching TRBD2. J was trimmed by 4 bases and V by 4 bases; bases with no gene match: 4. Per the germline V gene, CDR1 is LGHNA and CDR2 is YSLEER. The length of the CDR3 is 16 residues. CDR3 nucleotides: TGCGCCAGCAGCCCTCGGGGACTAGCGGGAGGAGAGACCCAGTACTTC. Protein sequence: CASSPRGLAGGETQYF.

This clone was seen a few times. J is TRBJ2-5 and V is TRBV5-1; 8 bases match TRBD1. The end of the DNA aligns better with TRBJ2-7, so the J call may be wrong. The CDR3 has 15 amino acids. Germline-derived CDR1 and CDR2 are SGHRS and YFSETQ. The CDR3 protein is CASSLAGTGTYEQYF. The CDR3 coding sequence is TGCGCCAGCAGCTTGGCCGGGACAGGAACCTACGAGCAGTACTTC.

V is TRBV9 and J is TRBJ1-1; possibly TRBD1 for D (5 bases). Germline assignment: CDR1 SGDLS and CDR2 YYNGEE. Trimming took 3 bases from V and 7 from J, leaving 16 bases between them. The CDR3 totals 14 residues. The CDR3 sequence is CASSASFWGGEAFF. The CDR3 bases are TGTGCCAGCAGCGCCAGTTTTTGGGGGGGTGAAGCTTTCTTT.

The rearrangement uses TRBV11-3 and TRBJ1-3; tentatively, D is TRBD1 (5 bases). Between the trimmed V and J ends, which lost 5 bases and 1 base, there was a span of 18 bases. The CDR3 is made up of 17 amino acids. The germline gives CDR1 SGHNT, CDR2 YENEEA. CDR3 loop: CASSHGPRDLSGNTIYF. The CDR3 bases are TGTGCCAGCAGCCACGGCCCCAGGGACCTGTCTGGAAACACCATATATTTT.